The rows below give T cell receptor beta chains drawn from one sample of a study of T-cell reconstitution after alpha-beta-depleted transplantation in children. TCRdb re-analysed the PCR reads in MiXCR, keeping a single row per CDR3 protein. The profile covers some 100,000 distinct CDR3 sequences, with more than 20% appearing a single time and about 20% taken by the ten largest. The material sequenced was PBMCs, taken before TCRalphabeta/CD19-depleted stem cell transplant. These receptors all come from a boy between 2 and 10 years old with acute lymphoblastic leukemia, due to receive a stem cell transplant. Each CDR3 is given with its conserved first and last residue. A D gene is named only where the DNA matches it firmly. Clone size, where shown, is once, few, many, or a class for clones that have expanded.

clone_size	d_call	v_call	j_call	cdr3_length	cdr3_aa	cdr3_nt
few	NA	TRBV5-1	TRBJ2-3	18	CASSPRPIGSGSTDTQYF	TGCGCCAGCAGCCCTCGCCCTATTGGTAGCGGCAGCACAGATACGCAGTATTTT
medium-sized	NA	TRBV5-1	TRBJ2-3	14	CASSPDFSPDTQYF	TGCGCCAGCAGCCCGGACTTCAGCCCAGATACGCAGTATTTT
few	NA	TRBV6-6	TRBJ2-1	11	CASSYTDEQFF	TGTGCCAGCAGTTACACGGATGAGCAGTTCTTC
many	NA	TRBV7-8	TRBJ1-5	16	CASSLSGGAGNQPQHF	TGTGCCAGCAGCTTATCGGGGGGCGCGGGCAATCAGCCCCAGCATTTT
NA	NA	TRBV5-1	TRBJ2-7	9	CARTRVRNF	TGCGCCAGGACTCGAGTCAGGAACTTC
NA	NA	TRBV12-3/TRBV12-4	TRBJ2-1	12	CASSRSGGEQFF	TGTGCCAGCAGCCGAAGCGGTGGCGAGCAGTTCTTC
NA	TRBD2	TRBV24-1	TRBJ2-7	14	CATSDSGGGQEQYF	TGTGCCACCAGTGATTCCGGGGGGGGTCAGGAGCAGTACTTC
NA	NA	TRBV12-3/TRBV12-4	TRBJ1-3	16	CASLVGGAGSGNTIYF	TGTGCCAGCCTGGTGGGGGGCGCGGGCTCTGGAAACACCATATATTTT
few	NA	TRBV7-9	TRBJ2-7	16	CASSLGGLRDVSSWYF	TGTGCCAGCAGCTTAGGGGGCCTCCGGGACGTCTCGTCCTGGTACTTC
NA	NA	TRBV5-1	TRBJ2-1	14	CASSSSGPRNEQFF	TGCGCCAGCAGCTCCTCGGGACCTCGCAATGAGCAGTTCTTC
few	NA	TRBV6-1	TRBJ2-7	14	CASRFGQGLDEQYF	TGTGCCAGCAGGTTCGGGCAGGGTCTAGACGAGCAGTACTTC
NA	TRBD2	TRBV5-1	TRBJ2-3	18	CASSLRASGGTSTDTQYF	TGCGCCAGCAGCTTGCGGGCTAGCGGAGGAACTAGCACAGATACGCAGTATTTT
NA	TRBD1	TRBV18	TRBJ2-5	16	CASSPSPWTGGETQYF	TGTGCCAGCTCACCTTCGCCATGGACAGGGGGCGAGACCCAGTACTTC
NA	TRBD2	TRBV3-1	TRBJ2-5	16	CASSPRASGSGETQYF	TGTGCCAGCAGCCCGCGGGCTAGCGGGAGTGGAGAGACCCAGTACTTC
NA	NA	TRBV18	TRBJ2-5	16	CASSPPSMAEGETQYF	TGTGCCAGCTCACCACCGTCAATGGCGGAGGGGGAGACCCAGTACTTC
many	TRBD2	TRBV20-1	TRBJ2-1	14	CSARKREVYNEQFF	TGCAGTGCTAGAAAGCGGGAGGTCTACAATGAGCAGTTCTTC
many	TRBD1	TRBV5-6	TRBJ2-2	13	CASSLQGTGELFF	TGTGCCAGCAGCCTACAGGGGACCGGGGAGCTGTTTTTT
NA	NA	TRBV6-6	TRBJ2-7	13	CASSSGFGYEQYF	TGTGCCAGCAGTTCGGGCTTTGGCTACGAGCAGTACTTC
NA	TRBD2	TRBV12-3/TRBV12-4	TRBJ2-7	19	CASSPMTSGIGPSSYEQYF	TGTGCCAGCAGTCCTATGACTAGCGGGATCGGTCCGTCCTCCTACGAGCAGTACTTC
NA	NA	TRBV7-8	TRBJ2-2	15	CASSLALEVVGELFF	TGTGCCAGCAGCTTAGCATTAGAAGTGGTCGGGGAGCTGTTTTTT
few	NA	TRBV12-3/TRBV12-4	TRBJ1-4	14	CASSTGTGNEKLFF	TGTGCCAGCTCAACCGGGACCGGTAATGAAAAACTGTTTTTT
few	NA	TRBV28	TRBJ2-6	17	CASSYTGPGSGANVLTF	TGTGCCAGCAGTTACACAGGGCCAGGCTCTGGGGCCAACGTCCTGACTTTC
NA	TRBD1	TRBV20-1	TRBJ2-7	12	CIARDRENEQYF	TGCATTGCTAGGGACAGGGAAAACGAGCAGTACTTC
many	TRBD2	TRBV4-1	TRBJ2-3	15	CASSLLAGGPDTQYF	TGCGCCAGCAGCCTCCTAGCGGGAGGGCCGGATACGCAGTATTTT
NA	NA	TRBV6-2/TRBV6-3	TRBJ1-5	14	CASSRTDVNQPQHF	TGTGCCAGCAGTCGGACAGACGTGAATCAGCCCCAGCATTTT
NA	NA	TRBV5-5	TRBJ2-7	13	CASTLSGSYEQYF	TGTGCCAGCACCTTGTCTGGGTCCTACGAGCAGTACTTC
few	NA	TRBV12-3/TRBV12-4	TRBJ2-1	16	CASSVFGGALENEQFF	TGTGCCAGCAGCGTCTTCGGAGGGGCCCTAGAAAATGAGCAGTTCTTC
NA	NA	TRBV5-1	TRBJ1-1	14	CASSLAGTRAEAFF	TGCGCCAGCAGCTTGGCCGGGACACGGGCGGAAGCTTTCTTT
NA	TRBD2	TRBV20-1	TRBJ2-7	14	CSASGRAGSYEQYF	TGCAGTGCTAGCGGGAGGGCCGGCTCCTACGAGCAGTACTTC
many	TRBD1	TRBV10-3	TRBJ2-1	14	CAISEGDRGNEQFF	TGTGCCATCAGTGAAGGGGACAGGGGAAATGAGCAGTTCTTC
NA	TRBD2	TRBV27	TRBJ2-7	16	CASSFNRRERSYEQYF	TGTGCCAGCAGTTTTAACAGGCGGGAGCGCTCCTACGAGCAGTACTTC
NA	TRBD2	TRBV4-1	TRBJ2-1	16	CASSRGLAEAYNEQFF	TGCGCCAGCAGCAGGGGACTAGCGGAGGCCTACAATGAGCAGTTCTTC
few	NA	TRBV29-1	TRBJ2-7	14	CSVEGTSRGYEQYF	TGCAGCGTTGAAGGGACTAGCAGGGGGTACGAGCAGTACTTC
NA	NA	TRBV27	TRBJ2-7	15	CASSWASPSAYEQYF	TGTGCCAGCAGTTGGGCCAGCCCCTCCGCCTACGAGCAGTACTTC
many	NA	TRBV11-2	TRBJ2-1	14	CASSLADSYNEQFF	TGTGCCAGCAGCTTAGCAGACAGCTACAATGAGCAGTTCTTC
many	TRBD2	TRBV7-2	TRBJ2-1	16	CASSSPSGGVYNEQFF	TGTGCCAGCAGCTCGCCTAGCGGAGGAGTCTACAATGAGCAGTTCTTC
NA	TRBD1	TRBV20-1	TRBJ2-3	14	CSAGRDRGTDTQYF	TGCAGTGCGGGGAGGGACAGGGGGACAGATACGCAGTATTTT
NA	NA	TRBV20-1	TRBJ2-7	17	CSATPTSGGGVGDEQYF	TGCAGTGCAACACCTACTAGCGGAGGGGGCGTTGGGGACGAGCAGTACTTC
many	NA	TRBV12-3/TRBV12-4	TRBJ2-5	15	CASSISGGAGETQYF	TGTGCCAGCAGTATCAGCGGAGGGGCGGGAGAGACCCAGTACTTC
few	NA	TRBV9	TRBJ1-1	12	CASSDYGTEAFF	TGTGCCAGCAGCGATTACGGCACTGAAGCTTTCTTT
few	NA	TRBV5-1	TRBJ2-3	14	CASSTEVSTDTQYF	TGCGCCAGCAGCACAGAGGTGTCCACAGATACGCAGTATTTT
NA	NA	TRBV5-1	TRBJ2-1	17	CASSLATGGGAYDEQFF	TGCGCCAGCAGCTTGGCCACTGGCGGAGGGGCCTACGATGAGCAGTTCTTC
few	NA	TRBV12-3/TRBV12-4	TRBJ2-3	16	CASSLERRFGTDTQYF	TGTGCCAGCAGTTTAGAGCGGAGGTTCGGCACAGATACGCAGTATTTT
NA	TRBD2	TRBV6-1	TRBJ2-1	15	CATQVAGKGNNEQFF	TGTGCCACTCAAGTAGCGGGAAAGGGAAACAATGAGCAGTTCTTC
NA	NA	TRBV29-1	TRBJ2-1	13	CSVVVPSCNEQFF	TGCAGCGTTGTGGTCCCCAGCTGCAATGAGCAGTTCTTC
NA	TRBD2	TRBV5-1	TRBJ2-7	15	CASSFPSGGAHEQYF	TGCGCCAGCAGCTTCCCTAGCGGAGGGGCCCACGAGCAGTACTTC
many	NA	TRBV12-3/TRBV12-4	TRBJ2-1	13	CASSFSHNNEQFF	TGTGCCAGCAGTTTCAGCCATAACAATGAGCAGTTCTTC
NA	NA	TRBV29-1	TRBJ1-5	13	CSVVQGRNQPQHF	TGCAGCGTTGTACAGGGCCGCAATCAGCCCCAGCATTTT
NA	NA	TRBV20-1	TRBJ2-2	14	CSATTSRNTGELFF	TGCAGTGCCACCACTAGCCGGAACACCGGGGAGCTGTTTTTT
many	NA	TRBV10-3	TRBJ1-1	17	CAIIKPGGPGGSTEAFF	TGTGCCATCATTAAGCCGGGCGGCCCCGGAGGTAGCACTGAAGCTTTCTTT
NA	NA	TRBV10-2	TRBJ2-7	13	CASRFEINYEQYF	TGCGCCAGCAGGTTTGAAATTAACTACGAGCAGTACTTC
few	NA	TRBV12-3/TRBV12-4	TRBJ2-2	14	CASQGSPNTGELFF	TGTGCCAGCCAAGGGTCGCCGAACACCGGGGAGCTGTTTTTT
few	NA	TRBV7-8	TRBJ2-7	15	CASSSQAVDSYEQYF	TGTGCCAGCAGCTCACAAGCGGTAGACTCCTACGAGCAGTACTTC
NA	NA	TRBV5-5	TRBJ2-2	16	CASSLAPVLNTGELFF	TGTGCCAGCAGCTTGGCCCCAGTTTTAAACACCGGGGAGCTGTTTTTT
NA	TRBD2	TRBV7-9	TRBJ2-3	14	CAGESSGRTDTQYF	TGTGCCGGGGAGTCTAGCGGGAGGACAGATACGCAGTATTTT
few	NA	TRBV5-1	TRBJ2-1	12	CASSHSGNEQFF	TGCGCCAGCAGCCATAGCGGAAATGAGCAGTTCTTC
few	NA	TRBV4-1	TRBJ2-1	15	CASSQFRLAYNEQFF	TGCGCCAGCAGCCAATTTAGACTAGCCTACAATGAGCAGTTCTTC
NA	NA	TRBV25-1	TRBJ2-7	14	CASSGTQSSYEQYF	TGTGCCAGCAGTGGGACTCAGAGCTCCTACGAGCAGTACTTC
NA	NA	TRBV11-1	TRBJ2-5	14	CASSFGGARETQYF	TGTGCCAGCAGCTTTGGAGGGGCTCGGGAGACCCAGTACTTC
many	NA	TRBV11-2	TRBJ2-1	15	CASSLRQGKVNEQFF	TGTGCCAGCAGCTTGAGGCAGGGCAAGGTGAATGAGCAGTTCTTC